Listed here are 30 T cell receptor beta chains from one sample, sequenced in a study of T-cell memory formation after mild COVID-19. MiXCR, run by TCRdb on the 5' RACE reads, gives a single entry per CDR3 protein. The repertoire has about 180,000 distinct CDR3 sequences, roughly 18% of them found once; the top ten carry about 4%. The material sequenced was PBMCs or a T cell subset sorted from them (not recorded which). The origin of the receptors is a man aged 18 to 30 who had mild COVID-19 (a few samples of this study predate the infection). Cell type and time point are not known.

In its sample, this clonotype was seen many times. The chain combines TRBV5-1 with TRBJ2-7; no firm D call. V was cut by 0 bases and J by 2 bases, with 6 bases left in between. Germline V gives CDR1 SGHRS, CDR2 YFSETQ. CDR3 length: 13 amino acids. CDR3 sequence reads: CASSLEGTYEQYV. The CDR3 nucleotides read TGCGCCAGCAGCTTGGAGGGAACCTACGAGCAGTACGTC.

This clonotype has only a few counts. This CDR3 reads CATSEGDRLGGQFF. The DNA for the CDR3 is TGTGCCACCAGTGAGGGAGACAGGCTAGGTGGGCAGTTCTTC. This chain links TRBV24-1 with TRBJ2-1; the D gene is possibly TRBD1 (6 bases). V was pared by 4 bases and J by 12 bases, with 18 bases between. The V gene's germline CDR1 is KGHDR and CDR2 SFDVKD. This CDR3 comprises 14 residues.

The rearrangement uses TRBV14 and TRBJ2-7; 7 bases are shared with TRBD1. CDR1 and CDR2 (germline): SGHDN, FVKESK. The CDR3 contains 15 residues. Trimming at V came to 4 bases and at J to 2 bases, leaving 8 bases not matched to a gene. CDR3 protein: CASSRTTGYTYEQYF. CDR3 coding DNA: TGTGCCAGCAGCCGAACGACAGGGTACACCTACGAGCAGTACTTC.

In its sample, this clonotype was seen many times. The chain is built from TRBV6-2 or TRBV6-3 and TRBJ2-1; TRBD2 matches 7 bases. This CDR3 comprises 13 residues. Germline CDR1 is MNHEY and CDR2 is SVGEGT. Trimming removed 8 bases from V and 9 bases from J; junction bases left unmatched: 10. Written as DNA, the CDR3 is TGTGCCAGCGCGAAGTCCGGGGGGTCTGAGCAGTTCTTC. Amino acid sequence: CASAKSGGSEQFF.

This clonotype has more than one count but fewer than ten. The chain uses TRBV20-1 and TRBJ1-4; perhaps TRBD1 as D (5 bases). The CDR3 sequence is 14 residues long. Per germline, CDR1 DFQATT and CDR2 SNEGSKA (reference sequence). The ends were cut back, 0 bases at V and 6 bases at J, with 11 bases in the middle. CDR3 bases: TGCAGTGCTAGAGATGGAGGGGCGGATGAAAAACTGTTTTTT. This sequence encodes CSARDGGADEKLFF.

This clonotype was detected only a few times. The rearrangement joins TRBV27 to TRBJ2-3, with TRBD1 identical over 8 bases. CDR1 and CDR2 from the germline V gene are MNHEY and SMNVEV (reference sequence). Trimming at V came to 5 bases and at J to 5 bases, leaving 9 bases not matched to a gene. The CDR3 extends over 15 amino acids. The CDR3 is CASSIRTGRGDTQYF. The CDR3 DNA follows: TGTGCCAGCAGTATTAGGACAGGGCGCGGAGATACGCAGTATTTT.

This clonotype was seen a few times. The chain has TRBV6-2 or TRBV6-3 and TRBJ2-3; 10 nucleotides align to TRBD2. This CDR3 has 16 residues. Per germline, CDR1 MNHEY and CDR2 SVGEGT. J lost 1 base, V lost 6 bases, and 7 bases had no gene match. CDR3 sequence: CASSEAGGPGTDTQYF. DNA for the CDR3: TGTGCCAGCAGCGAAGCGGGGGGGCCGGGCACAGATACGCAGTATTTT.

The rearrangement joins TRBV7-9 to TRBJ1-1, with D possibly being TRBD1 (5 bases). The CDR3 totals 13 residues. V lost 4 bases to trimming and J lost 7 bases, with 13 bases between them. Germline values: CDR1 SEHNR, CDR2 FQNEAQ (reference sequence). The CDR3 DNA follows: TGTGCCAGCAGCTCCTCAGGGACTTTTGAAGCTTTCTTT. As protein: CASSSSGTFEAFF.

V is TRBV28 and J is TRBJ2-7, with 8 bases aligning to TRBD1. This CDR3 region has 17 residues. V shed 2 bases and J 0 bases; nucleotides not matched to a gene: 9. CDR1 is MDHEN and CDR2 is SYDVKM in the germline V gene. In DNA, the CDR3 is TGTGCCAGCAGTTTAGCTCCGGGACAGGAGGGCTCCTACGAGCAGTACTTC. Translation: CASSLAPGQEGSYEQYF. The whole variable domain, filled in from reference TRBV28 and TRBJ2-7, reads DVKVTQSSRYLVKRTGEKVFLECVQDMDHENMFWYRQDPGLGLRLIYFSYDVKMKEKGDIPEGYSVSREKKERFSLILESASTNQTSMYLCASSLAPGQEGSYEQYFGPGTRLTVT.

This rearrangement joins TRBV7-9 to TRBJ2-7; the D gene is possibly TRBD2 (5 bases). Germline V lookup: CDR1 SEHNR, CDR2 FQNEAQ (reference sequence). The CDR3 length is 12 residues. V lost 6 bases, J lost 4 bases, and 10 bases lay in between. The CDR3 here is CASSFSAYEQYV. The CDR3 nucleotides read TGTGCCAGCAGTTTTAGCGCTTACGAGCAGTACGTC.

This clonotype was detected only a few times. The chain has TRBV28 and TRBJ2-3; TRBD1 or TRBD2 may be the D gene (6 bases each). The V gene lost 11 bases and the J gene lost 0 bases, with 21 bases spanning the gap. CDR3 length: 16 amino acids. Germline V lookup: CDR1 MDHEN, CDR2 SYDVKM. CDR3 in amino acids: CASHSVGGISTDTQYF. In DNA form, the CDR3 reads TGTGCCTCTCACTCCGTAGGGGGGATAAGCACAGATACGCAGTATTTT.

Only a few counts were recorded for this clonotype. The chain uses TRBV24-1 and TRBJ2-5; D remains unclear. The V end was cut by 3 bases, the J end by 5 bases, with 9 bases between. Germline loops: CDR1 KGHDR, CDR2 SFDVKD. There are 13 residues in the CDR3. The CDR3 bases are TGTGCCACCAGTGATCCCCTTGAGGAGACCCAGTACTTC. Amino acids: CATSDPLEETQYF.

The gene calls are TRBV6-1 and TRBJ2-5, with 8 positions matching TRBD1. CDR3 size: 13 residues. With 3 bases clipped from V and 7 bases from J, the junction kept 4 bases outside the gene matches. The V gene's germline CDR1 is MNHNS and CDR2 SASEGT. As DNA, the CDR3 is TGTGCCAGCAGTGACAGGGGGCCTGTGACCCAGTACTTC. It specifies CASSDRGPVTQYF.

The chain combines TRBV29-1 with TRBJ2-2; TRBD1 matches 7 bases. CDR1 and CDR2 (germline): SQVTM, ANQGSEA. The length of the CDR3 is 13 residues. The J segment lost 5 bases and the V segment lost 7 bases, leaving 7 bases of the junction unmatched. The CDR3 reads CSGAPDRTGELFF. CDR3 nucleotide sequence: TGCAGCGGGGCCCCGGACAGGACCGGGGAGCTGTTTTTT.

There are a few counts of this clonotype. The chain has TRBV4-3 and TRBJ2-3, with a weak D call TRBD1 (6 bases). This CDR3 is built from 15 residues. The V end was cut by 4 bases, the J end by 1 base, with 12 bases between. Germline CDR1 and CDR2: LGHNA and YSLEER. The CDR3 bases are TGCGCCAGCAGCCCAGGGGATTGGGGCACAGATACGCAGTATTTT. This sequence encodes CASSPGDWGTDTQYF.

Of note for this clonotype: A much larger clone is a single base away; this may be a read error. The genes are TRBV7-7 and TRBJ2-3, with TRBD1 matching 8 bases. This CDR3 region has 13 residues. V gave up 6 bases and J gave up 4 bases; unmatched junction bases: 3. Germline V gene sequence: CDR1 SSHAT, CDR2 FNYEAQ (reference sequence). CDR3 in amino acids: CASSPQGADTQYF. The CDR3 bases are TGTGCCAGCAGTCCACAGGGGGCAGATACGCAGTATTTT.

This clonotype came up a few times. The V gene is TRBV5-1, the J gene TRBJ1-1; 9 positions match TRBD1. The CDR3 has 15 amino acids. Looked up from germline, CDR1 is SGHRS and CDR2 is YFSETQ. The junction had 11 bases not matched to a gene; V was cut back by 4 bases and J by 7 bases. This CDR3 reads CASSPGQGVANEAFF. For the CDR3, the DNA is TGCGCCAGCAGCCCGGGACAGGGCGTTGCCAATGAAGCTTTCTTT.

This chain links TRBV29-1 with TRBJ1-2; no clear D gene. V lost 7 bases and J 8 bases, leaving 20 bases between the germline ends. Germline V gene data show CDR1 as SQVTM and CDR2 as ANQGSEA. This CDR3 comprises 13 residues. CDR3 bases: TGCAGCGCCTCGGGTCAAGGGCCATGGGGCTACACCTTC. Protein: CSASGQGPWGYTF.

This clonotype came up a few times. DNA of the CDR3: TGTGCCAGCCTAGGGACGGGACAGAAAGAGACCCAGTACTTC. Translation gives CASLGTGQKETQYF. V usage is TRBV7-8 and J usage is TRBJ2-5; 7 bases fit TRBD1. CDR1 and CDR2 from the germline V gene are SGHVS and FQNEAQ. V trimming: 8 bases; J trimming: 3 bases; junction bases outside the gene matches: 9. This CDR3 is 14 amino acids long.

The chain combines TRBV5-1 with TRBJ2-1, with 7 bases fitting TRBD1. The ends lost 0 bases at V and 4 bases at J; junction bases unmatched: 4. In germline, CDR1 is SGHRS, CDR2 YFSETQ. The CDR3 is made up of 15 amino acids. The CDR3 reads CASSLGLQGYNEQFF. For the CDR3, the DNA is TGCGCCAGCAGCTTGGGACTACAGGGGTACAATGAGCAGTTCTTC.

This clonotype was counted between two and nine times. The chain links TRBV27 to TRBJ1-2; the D gene is possibly TRBD1 (6 bases). This CDR3 is 13 amino acids long. V lost 4 bases to trimming and J lost 9 bases, with 15 bases between them. Germline CDR1 is MNHEY and CDR2 is SMNVEV (reference sequence). The CDR3, as DNA: TGTGCCAGCAGTTCAGAGACAGGAGCCCGCTACACCTTC. It specifies CASSSETGARYTF.

The genes are TRBV28 and TRBJ1-5; D unclear. Trimming took 7 bases from V and 0 from J, leaving 10 bases between them. The germline gives CDR1 MDHEN, CDR2 SYDVKM. The CDR3 has 14 amino acids. The CDR3 nucleotides read TGTGCCAGCATCGGCGGCTATAGCAATCAGCCCCAGCATTTT. This codes for CASIGGYSNQPQHF.

The chain has TRBV18 and TRBJ2-7; D might be TRBD1 (6 bases). The length of the CDR3 is 14 residues. Deletions cut 5 bases from V and 2 bases from J, with 13 bases between. Germline CDR1 KGHSH, CDR2 LQKENI. The CDR3 DNA reads as TGTGCCAGCTCATCGGGACACGGAGCCTACGAGCAGTACTTC. Protein sequence: CASSSGHGAYEQYF.

V gene TRBV7-8 combines with J gene TRBJ1-5; D not resolved. Trimming pared 5 bases from V and 3 bases from J, leaving 14 bases between. CDR3 length equals 15 residues. Germline-derived CDR1 and CDR2 are SGHVS and FQNEAQ. The CDR3 loop is CASSPEGRYNQPQHF. The CDR3 DNA is TGTGCCAGCAGCCCGGAGGGCCGGTACAATCAGCCCCAGCATTTT.

This clonotype came up many times. V usage is TRBV18 and J usage is TRBJ1-2; 8 bases fit TRBD1. The CDR3 sequence is 15 residues long. Trimming cost V 7 bases and J 3 bases; bases outside gene matches: 10. Germline lookup yields CDR1 KGHSH and CDR2 LQKENI. CDR3 amino acids: CASFSTGDGDYGYTF. CDR3 in DNA: TGTGCCAGCTTTTCGACAGGGGACGGCGACTATGGCTACACCTTC.

The gene calls are TRBV7-3 and TRBJ1-2; 7 nucleotides agree with TRBD1. After removal of 1 base from V and 6 bases from J, the junction contained 2 bases not matched to a gene. The CDR3 extends over 13 amino acids. Germline V lookup: CDR1 SGHTA, CDR2 FQGTGA. Written as DNA, the CDR3 is TGTGCCAGCAGCTTAAGCAGGGGGGATGGCTACACCTTC. It is translated as CASSLSRGDGYTF.

The rearrangement joins TRBV7-2 to TRBJ2-5, with TRBD2 as a possible D gene (5 bases). V shed 2 bases and J shed 1 base, with 8 bases lying between them. Germline V gene lookup returns CDR1 SGHTA and CDR2 FQGNSA. CDR3 length equals 14 residues. The CDR3 DNA reads TGTGCCAGCAGCTTACAAGGAGGCCAAGAGACCCAGTACTTC. Translated, it gives CASSLQGGQETQYF. The full variable domain, completed using reference TRBV7-2 and TRBJ2-5, is GAGVSQSPSNKVTEKGKDVELRCDPISGHTALYWYRQSLGQGLEFLIYFQGNSAPDKSGLPSDRFSAERTGGSVSTLTIQRTQQEDSAVYLCASSLQGGQETQYFGPGTRLLVL.

There are a few counts of this clonotype. The chain uses TRBV7-9 and TRBJ1-2; tentatively, D is TRBD1 (5 bases). The V gene lost 2 bases and the J gene lost 6 bases, with 10 bases spanning the gap. The germline V gene has CDR1 SEHNR and CDR2 FQNEAQ (reference sequence). The CDR3 has 13 amino acids. CDR3 in amino acids: CASSLSREDGYTF. The CDR3 DNA reads TGTGCCAGCAGCTTAAGCAGGGAGGATGGCTACACCTTC.

This clonotype was seen only once. The J gene is TRBJ2-3, the V gene TRBV7-3; D ambiguous. The CDR3 runs to 14 residues. In germline, CDR1 is SGHTA, CDR2 FQGTGA. V lost 5 bases and J 5 bases, leaving 14 bases between the germline ends. The CDR3: CASSVRVGRDTQYF. The CDR3, as DNA: TGTGCCAGCAGCGTCCGAGTAGGTAGAGATACGCAGTATTTT.

This sequence joins TRBV6-5 and TRBJ1-1; 7 positions match TRBD1. This CDR3 region has 14 residues. V gave up 5 bases and J gave up 2 bases; unmatched junction bases: 5. CDR1 is MNHEY, CDR2 SVGAGI, per germline. CDR3 residues: CASSNRGTNTEAFF. Written as DNA, the CDR3 is TGTGCCAGCAGTAACAGGGGAACTAACACTGAAGCTTTCTTT.